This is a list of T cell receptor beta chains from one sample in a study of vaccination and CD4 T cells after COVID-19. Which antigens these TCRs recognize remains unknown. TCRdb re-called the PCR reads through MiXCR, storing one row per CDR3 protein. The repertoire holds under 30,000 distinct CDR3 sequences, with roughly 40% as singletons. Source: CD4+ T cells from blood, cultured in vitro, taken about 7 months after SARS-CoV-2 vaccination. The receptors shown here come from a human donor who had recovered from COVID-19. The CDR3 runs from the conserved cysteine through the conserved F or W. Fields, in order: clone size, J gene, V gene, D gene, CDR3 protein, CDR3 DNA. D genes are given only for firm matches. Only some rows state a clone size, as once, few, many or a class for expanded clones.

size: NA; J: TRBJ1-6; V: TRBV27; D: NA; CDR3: CASSLTRHVRSPLHF; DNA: TGTGCCAGCAGTTTGACCAGACACGTACGATCACCCCTCCACTTT
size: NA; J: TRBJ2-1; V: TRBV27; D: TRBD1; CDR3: CASSWAQTGTQFF; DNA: TGTGCCAGCAGCTGGGCCCAGACAGGGACGCAGTTCTTC
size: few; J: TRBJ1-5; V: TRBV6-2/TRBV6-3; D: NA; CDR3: CASSRRGFNQPQHF; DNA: TGTGCCAGCAGCCGCCGCGGGTTCAATCAGCCCCAGCATTTT
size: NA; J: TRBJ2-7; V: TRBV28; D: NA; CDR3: CATNNPFRKSSYEQYF; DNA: TGTGCCACCAATAACCCCTTCAGGAAGAGCTCCTACGAGCAGTACTTC
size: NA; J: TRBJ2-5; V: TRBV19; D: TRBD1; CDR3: CASNRGQEETQYF; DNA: TGTGCCAGTAACAGGGGTCAGGAGGAGACCCAGTACTTC
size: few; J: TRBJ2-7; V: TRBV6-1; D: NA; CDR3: CASRKAGAGYEQYF; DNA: TGTGCCAGCAGAAAAGCGGGTGCTGGGTACGAGCAGTACTTC
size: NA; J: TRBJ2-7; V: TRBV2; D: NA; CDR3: CASSGTAGSSYEQYF; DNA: TGTGCCAGCAGTGGGACAGCGGGGAGCTCCTACGAGCAGTACTTC
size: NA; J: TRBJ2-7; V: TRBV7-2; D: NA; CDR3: CASSTRGTRDEQYF; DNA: TGTGCCAGCAGCACCAGGGGGACTAGAGATGAGCAGTACTTC
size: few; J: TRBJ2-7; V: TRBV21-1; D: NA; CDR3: CASSRVEPTTYEQYF; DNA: TGTGCCAGCAGCCGAGTGGAACCCACGACCTACGAGCAGTACTTC
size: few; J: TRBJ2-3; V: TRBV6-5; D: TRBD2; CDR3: CASSSLAGLTDTQYF; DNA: TGTGCCAGCAGTTCACTAGCGGGCCTCACAGATACGCAGTATTTT
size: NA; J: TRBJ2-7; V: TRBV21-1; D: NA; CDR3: CASSGGRGEYEQYF; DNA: TGTGCCAGCAGCGGAGGACGGGGCGAATACGAGCAGTACTTC
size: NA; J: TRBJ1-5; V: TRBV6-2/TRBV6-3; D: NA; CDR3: CASSFRGISNQPQHF; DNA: TGTGCCAGCAGTTTTAGGGGTATTAGCAATCAGCCCCAGCATTTT
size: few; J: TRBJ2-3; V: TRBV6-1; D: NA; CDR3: CASRATRAADTQYF; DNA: TGTGCCAGCAGAGCCACGAGGGCCGCAGATACGCAGTATTTT
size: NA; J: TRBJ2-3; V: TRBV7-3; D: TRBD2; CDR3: CASSLVAGGPDTQYF; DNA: TGTGCCAGCAGCTTGGTAGCGGGAGGGCCAGATACGCAGTATTTT
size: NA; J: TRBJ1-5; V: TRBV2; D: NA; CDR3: CASTPGGNQPQHF; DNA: TGTGCCAGCACCCCGGGGGGGAATCAGCCCCAGCATTTT
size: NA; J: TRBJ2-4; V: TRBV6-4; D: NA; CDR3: CASSLVEGAKNIQYF; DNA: TGTGCCAGCAGTCTCGTCGAGGGAGCCAAAAACATTCAGTACTTC
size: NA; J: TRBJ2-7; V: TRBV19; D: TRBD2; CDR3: CASSSGGLAGVFYEQYF; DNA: TGTGCCAGTAGTTCCGGCGGACTAGCGGGAGTCTTCTACGAGCAGTACTTC
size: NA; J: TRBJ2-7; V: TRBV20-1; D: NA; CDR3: CSARSAGPYEQYF; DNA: TGCAGTGCTAGATCGGCTGGGCCCTACGAGCAGTACTTC
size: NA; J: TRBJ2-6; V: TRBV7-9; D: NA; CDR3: CASSSGDSGANVLTF; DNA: TGTGCCAGCAGTTCAGGGGATTCCGGGGCCAACGTCCTGACTTTC
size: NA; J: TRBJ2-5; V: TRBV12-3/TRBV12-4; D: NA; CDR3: CASSRAETQYF; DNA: TGTGCCAGCAGTCGGGCAGAGACCCAGTACTTC
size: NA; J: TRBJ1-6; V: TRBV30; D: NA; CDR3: CAWSTSYNSPLHF; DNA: TGTGCCTGGAGTACCTCCTATAATTCACCCCTCCACTTT
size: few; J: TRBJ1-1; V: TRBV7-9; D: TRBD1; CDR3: CASSRTGGTEAFF; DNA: TGTGCCAGCAGTCGGACAGGGGGCACTGAAGCTTTCTTT
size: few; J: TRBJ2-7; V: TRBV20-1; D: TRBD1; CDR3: CSARVGGKGEQYF; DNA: TGCAGTGCTAGAGTAGGGGGCAAGGGCGAGCAGTACTTC
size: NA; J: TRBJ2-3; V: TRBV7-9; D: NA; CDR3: CASSFTEDTDTQYF; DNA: TGTGCCAGCAGCTTTACGGAAGACACAGATACGCAGTATTTT
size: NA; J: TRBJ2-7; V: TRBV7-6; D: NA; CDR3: CASSWGPRYYEQYF; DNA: TGTGCCAGCAGCTGGGGTCCCAGATACTACGAGCAGTACTTC
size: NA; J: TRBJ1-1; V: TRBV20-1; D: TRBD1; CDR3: CSANRGLNTEAFF; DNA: TGCAGTGCAAACAGGGGGCTGAACACTGAAGCTTTCTTT
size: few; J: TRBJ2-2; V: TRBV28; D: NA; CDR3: CASSPTANTGELFF; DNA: TGTGCCAGCAGTCCCACCGCGAACACCGGGGAGCTGTTTTTT
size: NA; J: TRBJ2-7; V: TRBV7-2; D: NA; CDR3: CASSLGGGQSPYEQYF; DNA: TGTGCCAGCAGCTTAGGCGGCGGCCAATCTCCCTACGAGCAGTACTTC
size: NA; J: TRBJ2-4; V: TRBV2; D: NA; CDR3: CASSESLPRGIQYF; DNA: TGTGCCAGCAGTGAAAGTCTGCCCCGAGGGATTCAGTACTTC
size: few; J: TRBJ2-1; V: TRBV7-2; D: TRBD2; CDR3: CASSYNTGAGNSNEQFF; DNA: TGTGCCAGCAGCTACAACACTGGAGCGGGGAATTCCAATGAGCAGTTCTTC
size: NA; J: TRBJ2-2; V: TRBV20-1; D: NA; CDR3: CSASNVGHSNTGELFF; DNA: TGCAGTGCTAGTAATGTAGGACACTCGAACACCGGGGAGCTGTTTTTT
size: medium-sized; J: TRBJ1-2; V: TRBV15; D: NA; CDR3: CATSELNNNYGYTF; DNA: TGTGCCACCAGCGAGCTTAACAATAACTATGGCTACACCTTC
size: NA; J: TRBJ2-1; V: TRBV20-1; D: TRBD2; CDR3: CSAYGASGAYNEQFF; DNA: TGCAGTGCCTACGGGGCTAGCGGAGCCTACAATGAGCAGTTCTTC
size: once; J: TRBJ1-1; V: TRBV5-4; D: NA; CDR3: CASSLAVPNTEAFF; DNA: TGTGCCAGCAGCTTGGCAGTACCGAACACTGAAGCTTTCTTT
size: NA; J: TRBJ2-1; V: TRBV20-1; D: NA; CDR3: CSARVGVHNEQFF; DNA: TGCAGTGCTAGAGTTGGGGTACACAATGAGCAGTTCTTC
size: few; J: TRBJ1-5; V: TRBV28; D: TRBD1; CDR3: CASTPDRVQPQHF; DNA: TGTGCCAGCACCCCGGACAGGGTCCAGCCCCAGCATTTT
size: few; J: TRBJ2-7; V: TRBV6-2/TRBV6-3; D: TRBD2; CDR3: CASTLGLAASYEQYF; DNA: TGTGCCAGCACCCTTGGACTAGCGGCCTCCTACGAGCAGTACTTC
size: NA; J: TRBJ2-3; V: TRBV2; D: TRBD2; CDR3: CASTGLAGETHGTDTQYF; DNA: TGTGCCAGCACGGGCCTAGCGGGAGAAACACACGGCACAGATACGCAGTATTTT
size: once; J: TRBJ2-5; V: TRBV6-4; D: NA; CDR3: CAISSGGKETQYF; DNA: TGTGCCATCAGCTCAGGGGGGAAAGAGACCCAGTACTTC
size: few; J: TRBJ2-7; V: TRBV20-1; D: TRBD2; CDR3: CSAGTGTSGNEQYF; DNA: TGCAGTGCCGGTACGGGGACTAGCGGGAACGAGCAGTACTTC
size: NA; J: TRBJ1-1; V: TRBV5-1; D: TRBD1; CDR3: CASSWTGGLMNTEAFF; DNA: TGCGCCAGCAGCTGGACAGGGGGCCTAATGAACACTGAAGCTTTCTTT